The clone carrying this TCR beta chain has just a few counts. The data were taken from a study of beta chain features in type 1 diabetes. Study details: The study found patients and healthy donors alike in age, gender and cell yields.

Reverse transcription of all isolated RNA meant that expressed TCRB transcripts were sequenced. Generated by immunoSEQ multiplex PCR, the TCRdb table keeps only in-frame clones and is missing some. The sample records some 220,000 clones, roughly 10% being singletons. V trimming: 4 bases; J trimming: 2 bases; junction bases outside the gene matches: 8. The CDR3 consists of 17 residues. Germline V CDR1 and CDR2: SEHNR, FQNEAQ (reference sequence). Sequences were obtained from central memory CD4+ T cells from blood. This chain uses TRBV7-9 with TRBJ1-5; 10 nucleotides agree with TRBD1. The clonotype was recovered from a man younger than 30 in good health. Here the CDR3 DNA reads TGTGCCAGCAGCTATCTCCGGGACAGGGGCCGCAATCAGCCCCAGCATTTT. It is translated as CASSYLRDRGRNQPQHF.